The 14 T cell receptor beta chains reported below all come from one sample, sequenced in a study of blood T cell repertoires in COVID-19. Clones were sequenced by immunoSEQ multiplex PCR, and TCRdb holds only the in-frame ones, with some missing. The sample yields approximately 170,000 clones, approximately 79% seen once. Specimen: peripheral blood. The receptors stem from a woman of 80 years or more with acute or convalescent COVID-19.

V and J are TRBV7-9 and TRBJ1-1; unclear D gene. CDR1 and CDR2 (germline): SEHNR, FQNEAQ (reference sequence). V was trimmed by 6 bases and J by 10 bases, leaving 12 bases between them. There are 11 residues in the CDR3. The DNA for the CDR3 is TGTGCCAGCAGTTTAACCCCGGGAGCTTTCTTT. It is translated as CASSLTPGAFF.

The chain combines TRBV5-4 with TRBJ1-2; D is ambiguous. The CDR3 extends over 15 amino acids. The V gene lost 0 bases and the J gene lost 0 bases, with 9 bases spanning the gap. CDR1 is SGHNT, CDR2 YYREEE, per germline (reference sequence). The CDR3, as DNA: TGTGCCAGCAGCTTGGCGTTTGAGACTAACTATGGCTACACCTTC. It codes for CASSLAFETNYGYTF.

This chain links TRBV30 with TRBJ1-2; no clear D gene. Deletions cut 0 bases from V and 8 bases from J, with 16 bases between. This CDR3 spans 14 amino acids. Germline values: CDR1 GTSNPN, CDR2 SVGIG (reference sequence). The CDR3 here is CAWSVDPLQRGYTF. The CDR3 DNA reads as TGTGCCTGGAGTGTAGATCCGCTACAGCGGGGCTACACCTTC.

This sequence joins TRBV6-5 and TRBJ1-2, with D perhaps TRBD1 (5 bases). The length of the CDR3 is 13 residues. Germline V gene lookup returns CDR1 MNHEY and CDR2 SVGAGI. V was shortened by 2 bases and J by 3 bases, with 7 bases between the two germline ends. CDR3 DNA: TGTGCCAGCAGTTACCAGGGTGACTATGGCTACACCTTC. This encodes CASSYQGDYGYTF.

This clone occurred a few times. The chain links TRBV28 to TRBJ1-5; D gene unclear. This CDR3 region has 14 residues. V shed 3 bases and J shed 4 bases, with 10 bases lying between them. The germline V gene has CDR1 MDHEN and CDR2 SYDVKM. The CDR3 loop reads CASSLVTRNQPQHF. The DNA for the CDR3 is TGTGCCAGCAGTTTGGTCACCCGGAATCAGCCCCAGCATTTT.

This rearrangement joins TRBV5-6 to TRBJ1-1, with D possibly TRBD1 on 5 matching bases. The V end was cut by 5 bases, the J end by 4 bases, with 21 bases between. The CDR3 sequence is 16 residues long. The germline CDR1 and CDR2 sequences are SGHDT and YYEEEE. CDR3 region: CASSTISDVGGTEAFF. As DNA, the CDR3 is TGTGCCAGCAGTACTATAAGCGACGTGGGGGGCACTGAAGCTTTCTTT.

In this sample, this clone turned up a few times. V gene TRBV7-9 combines with J gene TRBJ2-2; no clear D. CDR1 SEHNR and CDR2 FQNEAQ come from the germline V gene (reference sequence). The germline V and J ends were trimmed by 4 bases and 2 bases, with 5 bases remaining between them. CDR3 length: 13 amino acids. CDR3: CASSSGNTGELFF. The CDR3 nucleotides are TGTGCCAGCAGCTCCGGTAACACCGGGGAGCTGTTTTTT. Filled out from reference TRBV7-9 and TRBJ2-2, the complete variable domain reads DTGVSQNPRHKITKRGQNVTFRCDPISEHNRLYWYRQTLGQGPEFLTYFQNEAQLEKSRLLSDRFSAERPKGSFSTLEIQRTEQGDSAMYLCASSSGNTGELFFGEGSRLTVL.

The table lists this clone with many counts. The V and J genes are TRBV5-4 and TRBJ2-2, with 7 bases that match TRBD1. V was clipped by 4 bases and J by 6 bases; unmatched bases: 6. The CDR3 spans 14 residues. Germline assignment: CDR1 SGHNT and CDR2 YYREEE (reference sequence). The CDR3 loop reads CASSLGGDAGELFF. In DNA form, the CDR3 reads TGTGCCAGCAGCCTAGGGGGCGACGCCGGGGAGCTGTTTTTT.

This clone turned up a few times. J is TRBJ1-4 and V is TRBV4-3, with 8 bases identical to TRBD1. Germline lookup yields CDR1 LGHNA and CDR2 YSLEER. The V gene end was trimmed by 0 bases and the J gene end by 5 bases; junction bases not matched to a gene: 14. The CDR3 length is 19 residues. This CDR3 is CASSQDPPGGNVENEKLFF. CDR3 nucleotides: TGCGCCAGCAGCCAAGATCCCCCAGGGGGCAACGTGGAGAATGAAAAACTGTTTTTT.

This clone was seen only once. The chain is built from TRBV29-1 and TRBJ2-1, with D perhaps matching TRBD2 (6 bases). Trimming stripped 8 bases from V and 3 bases from J, with 17 bases between. Germline CDR1 and CDR2: SQVTM and ANQGSEA. The CDR3 consists of 14 residues. The CDR3 nucleotides are TGCAGCCTCAGAGGAGGGGCAAGCTACAATGAGCAGTTCTTC. It codes for CSLRGGASYNEQFF.

The V gene is TRBV14, the J gene TRBJ1-2, with D perhaps TRBD1 (6 bases). Germline CDR1 is SGHDN and CDR2 is FVKESK. Trimming pared 1 base from V and 1 base from J, leaving 13 bases between. CDR3 length: 16 residues. The CDR3 DNA follows: TGTGCCAGCAGCCAAGGGACAGCGAGATTTAACTATGGCTACACCTTC. Translating gives CASSQGTARFNYGYTF.

This clone has a handful of counts. The genes are TRBV5-1 and TRBJ2-7; no clear D gene. CDR3 size: 14 residues. Germline CDR1 is SGHRS and CDR2 is YFSETQ. V was shortened by 0 bases and J by 6 bases, with 13 bases between the two germline ends. In DNA form, the CDR3 reads TGCGCCAGCAGCTTGGCCCTTACTCTCGGCGAGCAGTACTTC. It codes for CASSLALTLGEQYF.

This chain joins TRBV5-1 and TRBJ2-1; 8 bases map to TRBD2. Trimming removed 0 bases from V and 7 bases from J; junction bases left unmatched: 3. In germline, CDR1 is SGHRS, CDR2 YFSETQ. This CDR3 is 14 amino acids long. CDR3 DNA sequence: TGCGCCAGCAGCTTGGCACTAGCGGAAAATGAGCAGTTCTTC. As protein: CASSLALAENEQFF.

The chain employs TRBV2 and TRBJ1-6; unclear D gene. Per the germline V gene, CDR1 is SNHLY and CDR2 is FYNNEI. This CDR3 has 11 residues. The V gene lost 9 bases and the J gene lost 14 bases, with 14 bases spanning the gap. CDR3 residues: CASSSEHALHF. The CDR3 DNA is TGTGCCAGTTCCTCGGAGCATGCCCTCCACTTT.